Listed here are 15 T cell receptor beta chains from one sample, sequenced in a study of shared T cell receptors in the human thymus. Libraries were prepared by immunoSEQ multiplex PCR; TCRdb keeps only in-frame clonotypes and omits some of them. Of approximately 730,000 clones in the sample, 75% to 90% were seen once. These data also featured in a second study, about human thymus T cells.

The sequencing input was thymocytes. Receptors originate from a girl under three years old with a congenital heart defect.

The gene calls are TRBV9 and TRBJ1-2, with a tentative D call TRBD1 (6 bases). There are 19 residues in the CDR3. Trimming took off 2 bases at V and 2 bases at J, with 25 bases between the two ends. The germline V gene encodes CDR1 SGDLS and CDR2 YYNGEE. In nucleotides, the CDR3 is TGTGCCAGCAGCGTGGGGGGGCTACGAGGGGAGCGAGTCAACTATGGCTACACCTTC. Amino acids: CASSVGGLRGERVNYGYTF. Filled out from reference TRBV9 and TRBJ1-2, the complete variable domain reads DSGVTQTPKHLITATGQRVTLRCSPRSGDLSVYWYQQSLDQGLQFLIQYYNGEERAKGNILERFSAQQFPDLHSELNLSSLELGDSALYFCASSVGGLRGERVNYGYTFGSGTRLTVV.

This chain uses TRBV12-5 with TRBJ1-1, with 7 nucleotides matching TRBD1. Germline V CDR1 and CDR2: LGHNT, FRNRAP. V lost 6 bases, J lost 8 bases, and 3 bases stayed unmatched. This CDR3 spans 11 amino acids. The CDR3 DNA reads as TGTGCTAGTGGGCCACAGGGGGAAGCTTTCTTT. Its protein is CASGPQGEAFF.

Details on this clone: Other DNA sequences in this sample translate to the same CDR3. The V call is TRBV28, the J call TRBJ2-5, with D possibly being TRBD1 (6 bases). The ends were cut back, 6 bases at V and 1 base at J, with 15 bases in the middle. The CDR3 runs to 15 residues. Per germline, CDR1 MDHEN and CDR2 SYDVKM. The CDR3 DNA reads TGTGCCAGCAGACCGCCGGGACAAGGCCAAGAGACCCAGTACTTC. Its protein is CASRPPGQGQETQYF.

This rearrangement joins TRBV5-1 to TRBJ1-3; tentative D call: TRBD1 (6 bases). Germline loops: CDR1 SGHRS, CDR2 YFSETQ. This CDR3 has 16 amino acids. The V gene lost 0 bases and the J gene lost 0 bases, with 10 bases spanning the gap. The CDR3 reads CASSLGQENSGNTIYF. The CDR3 DNA follows: TGCGCCAGCAGCTTGGGACAGGAGAACTCTGGAAACACCATATATTTT.

This clone came up once. This chain uses TRBV10-3 with TRBJ1-2; TRBD1 might be the D (6 bases). Per germline, CDR1 ENHRY and CDR2 SYGVKD. The CDR3 has 14 residues. Trimming pared 4 bases from V and 2 bases from J, leaving 11 bases between. The CDR3 DNA reads TGTGCCATCAGTGCGAGACAGGAAAACTATGGCTACACCTTC. Its protein is CAISARQENYGYTF.

The V call is TRBV7-2, the J call TRBJ1-4; the D gene is possibly TRBD1 (6 bases). This CDR3 has 15 amino acids. Germline CDR1 SGHTA, CDR2 FQGNSA. The V gene lost 5 bases and the J gene lost 0 bases, with 10 bases spanning the gap. DNA of the CDR3: TGTGCCAGCAGCACCAGGACAGCAACTAATGAAAAACTGTTTTTT. As protein: CASSTRTATNEKLFF.

The V call is TRBV27, the J call TRBJ1-1, with 8 bases fitting TRBD1. Germline V gene sequence: CDR1 MNHEY, CDR2 SMNVEV (reference sequence). Trimming removed 2 bases from V and 1 base from J; junction bases left unmatched: 12. CDR3 length: 18 residues. The DNA for the CDR3 is TGTGCCAGCAGTTTAATTCCAGGGGGCGGCAGTCCGAACACTGAAGCTTTCTTT. Translating it yields CASSLIPGGGSPNTEAFF.

J is TRBJ1-6 and V is TRBV28; no reliable D call. The CDR3 covers 11 residues. Germline V gene sequence: CDR1 MDHEN, CDR2 SYDVKM. V was trimmed by 3 bases and J by 10 bases, leaving 4 bases between them. The CDR3, as DNA: TGTGCCAGCAGTTTCCCGTCACCCCTCCACTTT. It encodes CASSFPSPLHF.

This chain links TRBV7-5 with TRBJ2-7; the D call in the table, TRBD1, was not verified against the DNA. TRBV7-5 is designated a pseudogene. There are 13 residues in the CDR3. The CDR3, as DNA: TGTGCCAGAAGCCCGGGACAGTCCTACGAGCAGTACTTC. It yields the protein CARSPGQSYEQYF.

The rearrangement joins TRBV30 to TRBJ2-4; D is possibly TRBD2 (7 bases). The CDR3 totals 14 residues. CDR1 GTSNPN and CDR2 SVGIG come from the germline V gene (reference sequence). The V end was cut by 3 bases, the J end by 0 bases, with 9 bases between. The CDR3 loop is CAWSGGLAKNIQYF. The CDR3 DNA sequence: TGTGCCTGGAGCGGGGGGCTAGCCAAAAACATTCAGTACTTC.

The CDR3 nucleotides are TGTGCCAGCAGCCTCCGTGAGGGAAGCACTGAAGCTTTCTTT. Translated: CASSLREGSTEAFF. The chain employs TRBV9 and TRBJ1-1; no clear D. Trimming removed 4 bases from V and 4 bases from J, with 14 bases in between. Germline V lookup: CDR1 SGDLS, CDR2 YYNGEE. The CDR3 runs to 14 residues.

The CDR3 protein is CASRGSKRQGARGYGYTF. CDR3 sequence (DNA): TGTGCCAGCAGAGGCAGCAAGAGACAGGGGGCGCGGGGCTATGGCTACACCTTC. The V and J genes are TRBV25-1 and TRBJ1-2; TRBD1 matches at 10 bases. V shed 6 bases and J 4 bases; nucleotides not matched to a gene: 17. The CDR3 totals 18 residues. Per germline, CDR1 MGHDK and CDR2 SYGVNS.

This chain uses TRBV5-5 with TRBJ2-7, with TRBD1 matching 7 bases. CDR1 and CDR2 from the germline V gene are SGHKS and YYEKEE (reference sequence). The CDR3 extends over 19 amino acids. With V trimmed by 4 bases and J by 3 bases, 22 bases remained unmatched. CDR3 residues: CASSRDRRNRQGLGYEQYF. The CDR3 DNA is TGTGCCAGCAGCCGGGACAGACGAAATAGACAGGGTTTGGGCTACGAGCAGTACTTC.

This clone was picked up a small number of times. The chain couples TRBV5-1 to TRBJ1-1, with D unclear. Trimming took 0 bases from V and 5 from J, leaving 8 bases between them. The CDR3 covers 13 residues. The germline gives CDR1 SGHRS, CDR2 YFSETQ. The CDR3 DNA is TGCGCCAGCAGCTTGGCACGGGAAACTGAAGCTTTCTTT. Protein: CASSLARETEAFF.

The chain is built from TRBV13 and TRBJ1-4; D uncertain. The CDR3 is 16 residues long. Between the trimmed V and J ends, which lost 5 bases and 0 bases, there was a span of 13 bases. Germline loops: CDR1 PRHDT, CDR2 FYEKMQ (reference sequence). The CDR3 is CASSSRRGSTNEKLFF. The DNA of the CDR3 is TGTGCCAGCAGCAGCCGACGGGGATCAACTAATGAAAAACTGTTTTTT. Together with reference TRBV13 and TRBJ1-4, the CDR3 gives the full variable domain: AAGVIQSPRHLIKEKRETATLKCYPIPRHDTVYWYQQGPGQDPQFLISFYEKMQSDKGSIPDRFSAQQFSDYHSELNMSSLELGDSALYFCASSSRRGSTNEKLFFGSGTQLSVL.